This paragraph covers one T cell receptor (beta chain) sequence. Clones were read by immunoSEQ multiplex PCR, and TCRdb kept only the in-frame ones, dropping some. The data contain more than 110,000 clones, 75% to 90% of them singletons. The sample belongs to a study of blood T cell repertoires in COVID-19. The length of the CDR3 is 14 residues. CDR1 and CDR2 from the germline V gene are MNHNS and SASEGT. The J segment lost 4 bases and the V segment lost 3 bases, leaving 4 bases of the junction unmatched. The V call is TRBV6-1, the J call TRBJ2-7; 9 bases are a match to TRBD1. The receptor's source is a man between 45 and 60 years old who had recovered from COVID-19. The sample consisted of PBMCs or T cells enriched from blood (not recorded which). CDR3: CASSDTGGGYEQYF. DNA for the CDR3: TGTGCCAGCAGTGACACAGGGGGCGGGTACGAGCAGTACTTC.